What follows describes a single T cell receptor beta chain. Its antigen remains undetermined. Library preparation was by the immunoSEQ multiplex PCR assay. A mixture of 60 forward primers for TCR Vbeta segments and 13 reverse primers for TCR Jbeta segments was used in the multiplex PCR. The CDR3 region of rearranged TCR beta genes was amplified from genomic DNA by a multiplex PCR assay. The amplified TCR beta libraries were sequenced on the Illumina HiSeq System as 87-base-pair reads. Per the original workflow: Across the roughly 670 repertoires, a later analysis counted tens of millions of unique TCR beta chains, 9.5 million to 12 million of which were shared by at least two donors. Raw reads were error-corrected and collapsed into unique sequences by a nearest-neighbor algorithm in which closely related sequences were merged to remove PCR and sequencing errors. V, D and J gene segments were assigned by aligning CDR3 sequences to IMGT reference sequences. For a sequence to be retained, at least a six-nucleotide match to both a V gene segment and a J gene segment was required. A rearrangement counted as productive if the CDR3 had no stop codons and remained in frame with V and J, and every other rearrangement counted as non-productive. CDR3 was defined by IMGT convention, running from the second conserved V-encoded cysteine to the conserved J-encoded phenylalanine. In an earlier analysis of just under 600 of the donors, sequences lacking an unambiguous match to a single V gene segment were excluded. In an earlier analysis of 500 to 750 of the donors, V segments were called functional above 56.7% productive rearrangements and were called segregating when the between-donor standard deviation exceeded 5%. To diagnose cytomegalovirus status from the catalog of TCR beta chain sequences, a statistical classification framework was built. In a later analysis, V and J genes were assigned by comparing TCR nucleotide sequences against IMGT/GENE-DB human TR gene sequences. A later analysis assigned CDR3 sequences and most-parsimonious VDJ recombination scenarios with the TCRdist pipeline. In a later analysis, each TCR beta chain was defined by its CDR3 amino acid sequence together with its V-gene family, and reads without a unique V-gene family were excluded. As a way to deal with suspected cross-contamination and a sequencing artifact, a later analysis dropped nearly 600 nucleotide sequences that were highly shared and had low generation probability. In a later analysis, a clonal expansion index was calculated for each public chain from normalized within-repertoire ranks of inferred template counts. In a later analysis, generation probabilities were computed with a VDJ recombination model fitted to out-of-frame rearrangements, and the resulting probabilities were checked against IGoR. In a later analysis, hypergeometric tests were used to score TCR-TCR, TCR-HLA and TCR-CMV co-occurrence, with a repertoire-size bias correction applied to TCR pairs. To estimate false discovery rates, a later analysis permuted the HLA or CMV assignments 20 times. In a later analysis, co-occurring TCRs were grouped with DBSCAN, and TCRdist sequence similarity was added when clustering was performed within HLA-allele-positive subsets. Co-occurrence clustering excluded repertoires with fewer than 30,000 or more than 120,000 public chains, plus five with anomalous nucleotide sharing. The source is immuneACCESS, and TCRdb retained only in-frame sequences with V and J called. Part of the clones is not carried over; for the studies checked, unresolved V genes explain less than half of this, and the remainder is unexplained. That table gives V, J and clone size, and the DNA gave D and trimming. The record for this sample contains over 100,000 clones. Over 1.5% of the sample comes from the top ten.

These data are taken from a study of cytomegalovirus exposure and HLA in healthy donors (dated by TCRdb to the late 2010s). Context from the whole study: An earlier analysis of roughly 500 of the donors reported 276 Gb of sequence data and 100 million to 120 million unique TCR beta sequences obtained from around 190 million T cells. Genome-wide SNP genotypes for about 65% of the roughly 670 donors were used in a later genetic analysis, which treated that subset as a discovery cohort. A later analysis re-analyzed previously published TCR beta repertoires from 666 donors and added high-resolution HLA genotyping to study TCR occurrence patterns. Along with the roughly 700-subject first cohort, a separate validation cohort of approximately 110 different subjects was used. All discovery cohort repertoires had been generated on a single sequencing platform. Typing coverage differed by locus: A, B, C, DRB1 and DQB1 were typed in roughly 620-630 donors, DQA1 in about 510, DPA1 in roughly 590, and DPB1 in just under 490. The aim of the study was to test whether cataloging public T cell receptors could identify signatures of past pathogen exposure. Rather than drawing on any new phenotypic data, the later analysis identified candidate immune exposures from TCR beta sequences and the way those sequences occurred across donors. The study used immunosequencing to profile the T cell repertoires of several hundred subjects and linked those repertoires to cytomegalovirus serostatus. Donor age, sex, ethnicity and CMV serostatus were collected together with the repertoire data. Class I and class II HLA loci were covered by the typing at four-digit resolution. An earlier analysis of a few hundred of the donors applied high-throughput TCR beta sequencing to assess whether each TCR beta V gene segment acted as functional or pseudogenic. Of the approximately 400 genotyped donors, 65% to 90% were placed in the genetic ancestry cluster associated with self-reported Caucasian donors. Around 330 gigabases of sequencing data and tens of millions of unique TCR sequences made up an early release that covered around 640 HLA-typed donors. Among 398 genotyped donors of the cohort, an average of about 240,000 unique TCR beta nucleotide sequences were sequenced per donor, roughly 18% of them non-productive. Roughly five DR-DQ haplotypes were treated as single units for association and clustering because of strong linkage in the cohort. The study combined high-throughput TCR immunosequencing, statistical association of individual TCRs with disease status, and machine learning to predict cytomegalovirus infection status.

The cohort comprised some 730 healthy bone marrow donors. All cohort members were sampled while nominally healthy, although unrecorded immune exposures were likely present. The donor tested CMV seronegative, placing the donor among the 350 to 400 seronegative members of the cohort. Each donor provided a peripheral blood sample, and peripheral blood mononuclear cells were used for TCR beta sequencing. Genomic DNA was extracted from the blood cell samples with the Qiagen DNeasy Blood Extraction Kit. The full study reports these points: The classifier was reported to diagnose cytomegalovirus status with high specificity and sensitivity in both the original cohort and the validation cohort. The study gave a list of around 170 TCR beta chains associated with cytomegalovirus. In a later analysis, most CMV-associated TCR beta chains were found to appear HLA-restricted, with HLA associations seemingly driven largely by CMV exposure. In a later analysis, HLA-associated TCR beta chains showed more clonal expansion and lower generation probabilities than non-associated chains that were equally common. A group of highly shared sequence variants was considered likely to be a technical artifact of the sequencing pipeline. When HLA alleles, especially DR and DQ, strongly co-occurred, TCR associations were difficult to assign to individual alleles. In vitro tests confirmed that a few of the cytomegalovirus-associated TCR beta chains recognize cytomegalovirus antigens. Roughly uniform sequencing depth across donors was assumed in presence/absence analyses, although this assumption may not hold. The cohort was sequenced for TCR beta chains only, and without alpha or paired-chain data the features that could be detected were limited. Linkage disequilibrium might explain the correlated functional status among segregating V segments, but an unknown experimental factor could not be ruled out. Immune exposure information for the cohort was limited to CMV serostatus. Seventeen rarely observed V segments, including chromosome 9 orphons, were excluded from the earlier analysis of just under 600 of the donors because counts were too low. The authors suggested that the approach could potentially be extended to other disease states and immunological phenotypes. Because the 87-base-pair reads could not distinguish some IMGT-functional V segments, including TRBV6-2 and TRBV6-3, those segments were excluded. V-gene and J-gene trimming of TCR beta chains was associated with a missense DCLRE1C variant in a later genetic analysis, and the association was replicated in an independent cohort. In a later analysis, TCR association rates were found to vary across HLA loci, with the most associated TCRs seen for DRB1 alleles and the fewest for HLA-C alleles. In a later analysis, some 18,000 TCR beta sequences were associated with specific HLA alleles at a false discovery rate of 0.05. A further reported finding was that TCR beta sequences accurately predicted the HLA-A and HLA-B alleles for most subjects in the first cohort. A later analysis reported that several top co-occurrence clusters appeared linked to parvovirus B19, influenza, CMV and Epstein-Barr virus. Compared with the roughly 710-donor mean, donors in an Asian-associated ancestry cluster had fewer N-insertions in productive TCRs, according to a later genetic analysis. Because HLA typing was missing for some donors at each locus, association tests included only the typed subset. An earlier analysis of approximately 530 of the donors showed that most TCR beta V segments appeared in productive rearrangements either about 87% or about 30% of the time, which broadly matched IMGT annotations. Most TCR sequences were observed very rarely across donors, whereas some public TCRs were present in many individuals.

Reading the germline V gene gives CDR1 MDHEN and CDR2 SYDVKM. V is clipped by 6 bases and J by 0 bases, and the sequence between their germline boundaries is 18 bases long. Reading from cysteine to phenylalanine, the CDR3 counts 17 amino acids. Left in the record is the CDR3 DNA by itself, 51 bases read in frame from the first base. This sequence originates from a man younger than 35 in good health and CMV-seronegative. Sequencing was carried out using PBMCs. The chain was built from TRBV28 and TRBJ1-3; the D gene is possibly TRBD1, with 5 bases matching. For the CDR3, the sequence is CASRTGGGTISGNTIYF. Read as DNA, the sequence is TGTGCCAGCAGAACCGGGGGGGGGACGATCTCTGGAAACACCATATATTTT.